This record looks at one TCR beta chain sequence and its context. This entry is derived from a study of blood T cell repertoires in COVID-19. Looking at the study overall: Material from acute and convalescent COVID-19 was sourced from the United States, Italy and Spain.

CDR1 is LNHDA, CDR2 SQIVND, per germline (reference sequence). The V gene end was trimmed by 4 bases and the J gene end by 6 bases; junction bases not matched to a gene: 10. This CDR3 comprises 15 residues. As handled by the study authors: Reference gene primer amplification yielded estimated nucleated cell counts. Repertoires were generated with immunoSEQ multiplex PCR, while TCRdb's copy carries only in-frame clones and drops some. V, J and clone size reflect that table, while D and trimming were determined from the DNA. The sample contains more than 95,000 clones, around 80% of which appear only once.

This clonotype originated in a woman between 50 and 59 years old with acute or convalescent COVID-19. The rearrangement joins TRBV19 to TRBJ2-3; 7 bases are shared with TRBD1. The material sequenced was peripheral blood. The CDR3 spells CASSRQGPPLDTQYF. The CDR3 DNA follows: TGTGCCAGTAGTAGACAGGGCCCACCGCTGGATACGCAGTATTTT.